The source of this T cell receptor beta chain is a study of shared clonotypes between healthy human individuals (dated by TCRdb to about 2020). Regarding the complete study: The cohort included a few men and two women between 18 and 49 years of age. The study deeply sequenced blood TCR repertoires of five healthy adults to estimate repertoire size and the extent of clonotype sharing between individuals. Libraries were prepared and TCR repertoires were sequenced by different laboratories using diverse techniques, in order to increase sequencing depth and limit assay-specific biases. Between about 0.9 and 8.9 billion PBMCs per donor were obtained by leukapheresis. For each donor, CD4 naive and CD4 memory were each run on three plates, CD8 naive on two plates, and CD8 memory on one plate.

Broader findings and caveats from the paper: Larger estimated clonotype richness was generally found for naive subsets than for memory subsets. Compared with non-shared clonotypes, the clonotypes found in all four sorted-subset donors had higher generation probabilities. Because the study included only a small number of donors, the genetic and exposure-history diversity represented was limited. Sampling was restricted to blood, and TCR repertoires in tissue are likely to differ from TCR repertoires in blood. Incomplete sequencing was indicated by rarefaction of sorted-subset datasets, despite the large sequencing depth. Based on pairwise subsampling, the degree of clonotype sharing among donors was expected to be affected by sequencing depth. About 4.5% of naive CD4, around 4% of naive CD8, 2% to 2.5% of memory CD4, and more than 0.35% of memory CD8 clonotypes were shared across a few donors.

CDR3 length: 13 amino acids, cysteine to phenylalanine. The entry retains the CDR3 DNA only, 39 bases that are in frame from base 1. Looking up the germline V gene (reference sequence) yields CDR1 SGHAT and CDR2 FQDESV. V lost 1 base and J lost 7 bases, and the count of bases not matched to a germline gene is 4. Using the deep immunoSEQ assay, multiplex PCR amplified TCR CDR3 regions from genomic DNA. Extracted genomic DNA from each cell subset was distributed evenly across all wells of several immunoSEQ 96-well plates, and each plate was treated as a replicate. For sorted subsets, each replicate PCR was loaded with 200 ng genomic DNA, equivalent to about 30,000 T cell genomes. Purified libraries were quantified with a Qubit 3.0 fluorometer, sized on a Bioanalyzer 2100, and re-quantified with the KAPA Library Quantification kit. A separate single-read 150-cycle Illumina NextSeq 550 flow cell was used to sequence each immunoSEQ 96-well plate. The paper's data handling went like this. Because the immunoSEQ output included only junctional sequences and no quality scores, the filtering could not be the same as the filtering used for full-length reads. To assign V/J genes and CDR3, sequences were annotated using PyIR, a Python wrapper for IgBLAST v1.9, with IMGT germline references. Reads were removed for weak V/J assignments (E-value above 1e-6), missing CDR3, stop codons, out-of-frame junctions, or ambiguous translated residues. A V3J clonotype was defined by an identical inferred V gene, J gene, and CDR3 amino acid sequence. Percentage overlap between repertoires was computed as shared unique clonotypes divided by the size of the smaller repertoire. RTK rarefaction, the Chao1 estimator, and Recon v2.1 estimates of unobserved clonotypes were used to assess repertoire richness. OLGA was used to compute generation probabilities for all TCRbeta clonotypes that the gDNA method yielded from a handful of donors. TCRdb re-hosts the immuneACCESS table, in-frame sequences only. Its copies lack some clones; in the studies checked, an unresolved V gene accounts for under half of them, and the cause for the rest is not known. The D gene and trimming were derived from the DNA, and the V and J assignments and clone size from that table. The table for this sample lists about 610,000 clones; roughly 95% of them were counted only once. The biggest ten clones account for 0.095% to 0.13% of the sample.

For the CD8 naive samples, CD45RO-negative cells were positively selected for CCR7, yielding a CD45RA+CCR7+ population from which TemRA cells were excluded. Healthy HIV-negative adults with no recently reported acute infections or vaccinations were included as donors. All donors were Caucasian adults living in Nashville, Tennessee, USA. After blood collection by leukapheresis, PBMCs were isolated using Ficoll-Histopaque density gradient centrifugation and then cryopreserved in the vapor phase of liquid nitrogen. Analytical flow cytometry was used to check the purity and quantity of every magnetically sorted T cell population. Genomic DNA was isolated from each sorted fraction and quantified by UV absorbance on a Nanodrop 2000c. With regard to this clone: The antigen it binds to is not known. It has no much larger one-base neighbor in the sample; base qualities were not kept.

The sequencing sample was made of naive CD8+ T cells sorted from blood. What the cell subset or site label conveys for this sample: CD45RA+CCR7+. Recombination linked TRBV11-1 to TRBJ2-7; 7 bases in the middle match TRBD2. The sequence came from a woman under 40 in good health. The CDR3 amino acid sequence is: CASSLDRGGEQYF. In nucleotide form, the sequence is TGTGCCAGCAGCTTAGATAGGGGAGGGGAGCAGTACTTC.